The clone carrying this T cell receptor (beta chain) was detected ten times or more. The data are from a study of T-cell reconstitution after alpha-beta-depleted transplantation in children. Unique molecular identifiers were incorporated when the TCRbeta library was constructed. TCRdb processed the PCR reads anew with MiXCR; each CDR3 protein has one entry. The sample shows roughly 170,000 distinct CDR3 sequences, about 6.4% of them seen only once. CDR1 and CDR2 (germline): SGHTA, FQGNSA. Trimming took off 5 bases at V and 4 bases at J, with 9 bases between the two ends. The CDR3 is 13 residues long. The chain couples TRBV7-2 to TRBJ1-5, with D hard to call. The sequenced sample was PBMCs from the stem cell graft donor, obtained from the stem cell graft. The TCR comes from a human donor who donated a stem cell graft to a child with Wiskott-Aldrich syndrome. The CDR3 spells CASSVELNQPQHF. Written as DNA, the CDR3 is TGTGCCAGCAGCGTAGAGCTTAATCAGCCCCAGCATTTT.